What follows describes a single T cell receptor (beta chain). The data originate from a study of blood T cell repertoires in COVID-19. This table comes from immunoSEQ multiplex PCR, and its TCRdb copy is limited to in-frame clones, with some not included. In the table there are approximately 280,000 clones, 75% to 90% of which are singletons. The CDR3 sequence is 15 residues long. V lost 1 base and J lost 4, with 13 bases in between. Germline CDR1 is MGHDK and CDR2 is SYGVNS. The chain has TRBV25-1 and TRBJ1-1; tentatively, D is TRBD1 (6 bases). This TCR was recovered from a man aged 35 to 55 with acute or convalescent COVID-19. Sequenced material: peripheral blood. The CDR3 protein is CASSELGGQGTEAFF. CDR3 bases: TGTGCCAGCAGTGAATTGGGGGGGCAGGGCACTGAAGCTTTCTTT.